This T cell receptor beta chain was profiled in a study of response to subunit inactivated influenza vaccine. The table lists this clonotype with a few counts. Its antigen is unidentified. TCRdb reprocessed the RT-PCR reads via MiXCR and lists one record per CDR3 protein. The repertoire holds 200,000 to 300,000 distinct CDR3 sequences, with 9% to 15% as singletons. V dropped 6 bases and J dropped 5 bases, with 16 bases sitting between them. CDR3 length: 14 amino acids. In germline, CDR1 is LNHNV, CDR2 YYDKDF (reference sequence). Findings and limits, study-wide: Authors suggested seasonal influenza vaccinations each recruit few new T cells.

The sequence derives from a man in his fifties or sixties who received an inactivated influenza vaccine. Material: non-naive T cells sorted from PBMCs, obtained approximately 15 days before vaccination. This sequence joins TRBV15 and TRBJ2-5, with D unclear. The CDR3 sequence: CATRDQARRETQYF. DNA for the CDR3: TGTGCCACCAGAGACCAGGCCCGCCGGGAGACCCAGTACTTC.